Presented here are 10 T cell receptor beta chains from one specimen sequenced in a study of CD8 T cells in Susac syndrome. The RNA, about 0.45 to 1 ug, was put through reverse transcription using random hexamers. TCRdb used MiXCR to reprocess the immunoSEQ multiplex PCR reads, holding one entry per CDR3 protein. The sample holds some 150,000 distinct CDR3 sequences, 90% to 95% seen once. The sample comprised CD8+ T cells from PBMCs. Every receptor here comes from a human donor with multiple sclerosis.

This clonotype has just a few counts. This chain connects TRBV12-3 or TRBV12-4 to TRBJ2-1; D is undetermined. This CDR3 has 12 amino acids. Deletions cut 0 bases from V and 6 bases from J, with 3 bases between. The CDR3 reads CASSLARNEQFF. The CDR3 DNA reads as TGTGCCAGCAGTTTAGCTCGCAATGAGCAGTTCTTC.

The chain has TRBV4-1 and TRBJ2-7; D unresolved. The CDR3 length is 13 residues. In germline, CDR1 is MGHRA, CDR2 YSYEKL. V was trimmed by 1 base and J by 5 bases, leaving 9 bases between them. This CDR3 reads CASSQGPLDEQYF. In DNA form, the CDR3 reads TGCGCCAGCAGCCAAGGCCCATTGGACGAGCAGTACTTC.

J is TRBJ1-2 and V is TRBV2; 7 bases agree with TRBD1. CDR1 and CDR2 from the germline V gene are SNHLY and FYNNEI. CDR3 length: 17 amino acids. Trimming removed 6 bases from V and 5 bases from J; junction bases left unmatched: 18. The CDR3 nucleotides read TGTGCCAGCAGGAAGGGATCTACAGGGGCCCTCCGGTATGGCTACACCTTC. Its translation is CASRKGSTGALRYGYTF.

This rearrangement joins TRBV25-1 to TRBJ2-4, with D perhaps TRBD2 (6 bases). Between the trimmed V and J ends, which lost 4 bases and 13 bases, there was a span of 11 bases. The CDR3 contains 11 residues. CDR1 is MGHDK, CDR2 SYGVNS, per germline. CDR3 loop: CASSGAREQYF. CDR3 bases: TGTGCCAGCAGTGGAGCCCGGGAGCAGTACTTC.

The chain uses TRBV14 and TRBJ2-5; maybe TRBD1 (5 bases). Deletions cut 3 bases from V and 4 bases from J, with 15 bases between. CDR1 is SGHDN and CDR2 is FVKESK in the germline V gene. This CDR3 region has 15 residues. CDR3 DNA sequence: TGTGCCAGCAGCCAGGACACAGGTTGGGGAGAGACCCAGTACTTC. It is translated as CASSQDTGWGETQYF. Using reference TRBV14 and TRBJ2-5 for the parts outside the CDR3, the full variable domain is EAGVTQFPSHSVIEKGQTVTLRCDPISGHDNLYWYRRVMGKEIKFLLHFVKESKQDESGMPNNRFLAERTGGTYSTLKVQPAELEDSGVYFCASSQDTGWGETQYFGPGTRLLVL.

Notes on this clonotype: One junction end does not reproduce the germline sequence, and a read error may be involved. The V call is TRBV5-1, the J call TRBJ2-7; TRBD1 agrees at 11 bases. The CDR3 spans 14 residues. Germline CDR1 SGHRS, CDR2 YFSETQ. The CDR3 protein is CASSPGQGAYGQYF. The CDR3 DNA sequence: TGCGCCAGCAGCCCAGGACAGGGGGCTTACGGGCAGTACTTC.

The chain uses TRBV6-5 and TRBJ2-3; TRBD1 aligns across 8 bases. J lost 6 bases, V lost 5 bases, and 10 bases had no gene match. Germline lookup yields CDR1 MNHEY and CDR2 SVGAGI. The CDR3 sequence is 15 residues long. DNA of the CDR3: TGTGCCAGCAGTCCACAGGACAGGGCCTGGGATACGCAGTATTTT. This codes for CASSPQDRAWDTQYF.

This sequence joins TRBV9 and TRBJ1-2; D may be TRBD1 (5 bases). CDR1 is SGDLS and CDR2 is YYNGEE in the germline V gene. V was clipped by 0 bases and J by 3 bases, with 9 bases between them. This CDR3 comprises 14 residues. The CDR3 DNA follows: TGTGCCAGCAGCGTAGGCGACAGCCACTATGGCTACACCTTC. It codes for CASSVGDSHYGYTF.

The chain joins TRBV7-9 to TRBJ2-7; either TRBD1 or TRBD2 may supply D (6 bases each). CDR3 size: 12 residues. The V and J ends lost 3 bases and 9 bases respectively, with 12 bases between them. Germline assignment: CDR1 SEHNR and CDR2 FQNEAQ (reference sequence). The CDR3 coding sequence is TGTGCCAGCAGCTTGGGAGGCAGGGGGCAGTACTTC. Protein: CASSLGGRGQYF. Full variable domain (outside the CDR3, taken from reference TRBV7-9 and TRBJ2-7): DTGVSQNPRHKITKRGQNVTFRCDPISEHNRLYWYRQTLGQGPEFLTYFQNEAQLEKSRLLSDRFSAERPKGSFSTLEIQRTEQGDSAMYLCASSLGGRGQYFGPGTRLTVT.

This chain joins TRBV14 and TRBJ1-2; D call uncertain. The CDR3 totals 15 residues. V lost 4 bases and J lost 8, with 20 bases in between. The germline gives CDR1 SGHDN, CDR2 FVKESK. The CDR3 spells CASSPTDGRRSGYTF. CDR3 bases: TGTGCCAGCAGCCCAACGGACGGTCGACGCTCGGGCTACACCTTC.